The clone carrying this T cell receptor beta chain appeared once. Methods used by the authors: Reference gene primer amplification in the assay estimated nucleated cell counts. The data were produced by immunoSEQ multiplex PCR, yet TCRdb's version contains in-frame clones alone and is incomplete. V, J and clone size reflect that table, while D and trimming were determined from the DNA. This sample carries 150,000 to 200,000 clones, around 87% of them seen once, and the ten largest clones take about 1%. Looked up from germline, CDR1 is SGHRS and CDR2 is YFSETQ. With V trimmed by 4 bases and J by 1 base, 4 bases remained unmatched. The CDR3 contains 14 residues. This sample is part of a study of blood T cell repertoires in COVID-19. Overall study: Donors in the United States, Italy and Spain gave samples during acute or convalescent COVID-19. Sources were T cells, B-cell-depleted T cells, or PBMCs; the material itself was cDNA or gDNA.

The TCR originated in a woman between 18 and 30 years old who had recovered from COVID-19. The chain employs TRBV5-1 and TRBJ1-1; TRBD1 matches at 7 bases. The source material was peripheral blood. The CDR3 DNA reads as TGCGCCAGCAGCGCCCGACAGGGGAACACTGAAGCTTTCTTT. Protein product: CASSARQGNTEAFF.